Presented here are 26 T cell receptor beta chains from one specimen sequenced in a study of cytomegalovirus exposure and HLA in healthy donors. Repertoires were generated with immunoSEQ multiplex PCR, while TCRdb's copy carries only in-frame clones and drops some. The sample includes about 86,000 clones, approximately 93% seen only once; the top ten take approximately 0.67%. Specimen: PBMCs. The receptors come from a young man in good health and CMV-seronegative.

The chain links TRBV14 to TRBJ1-2; D might be TRBD1 (6 bases). Trimming pared 2 bases from V and 2 bases from J, leaving 18 bases between. Per germline, CDR1 SGHDN and CDR2 FVKESK. There are 17 residues in the CDR3. In DNA, the CDR3 is TGTGCCAGCAGCCAACCCGCGACAGGACCCAACAACTATGGCTACACCTTC. It yields the protein CASSQPATGPNNYGYTF.

This clone is a singleton in its sample. J is TRBJ2-1 and V is TRBV4-1, with 7 bases fitting TRBD2. The CDR3 runs to 16 residues. CDR1 is MGHRA and CDR2 is YSYEKL in the germline V gene. V shed 1 base and J 6 bases; nucleotides not matched to a gene: 9. The CDR3 DNA reads as TGCGCCAGCAGCCAAGGAAGCGCGGGAGCAGGCAATGAGCAGTTCTTC. It yields the protein CASSQGSAGAGNEQFF.

This clone was recorded only once. The rearrangement links TRBV9 to TRBJ1-5; no clear D. Trimming cost V 3 bases and J 5 bases, with 18 bases left between them. The germline V gene has CDR1 SGDLS and CDR2 YYNGEE. CDR3 length equals 16 residues. DNA of the CDR3: TGTGCCAGCAGCGCGGGGAGAGGGAGGAAGGATCAGCCCCAGCATTTT. Translated: CASSAGRGRKDQPQHF.

This sequence joins TRBV5-1 and TRBJ1-1; 10 bases line up with TRBD1. Trimming cost V 4 bases and J 3 bases; bases outside gene matches: 12. The germline CDR1 and CDR2 sequences are SGHRS and YFSETQ. The CDR3 is made up of 17 amino acids. CDR3 protein: CASSIRQGAKRDTEAFF. For the CDR3, the DNA is TGCGCCAGCAGCATCAGACAGGGGGCTAAGAGGGACACTGAAGCTTTCTTT.

V usage is TRBV14 and J usage is TRBJ1-2; D is unresolved. The CDR3 covers 16 residues. V dropped 0 bases and J dropped 1 base, with 12 bases sitting between them. From germline, CDR1 is SGHDN and CDR2 FVKESK. CDR3 bases: TGTGCCAGCAGCCAAGACTTCCGTGTGCGTAACTATGGCTACACCTTC. Translated, it gives CASSQDFRVRNYGYTF.

The chain links TRBV27 to TRBJ1-1; 7 bases agree with TRBD1. Trimming at V came to 6 bases and at J to 4 bases, leaving 8 bases not matched to a gene. The germline CDR1 and CDR2 sequences are MNHEY and SMNVEV (reference sequence). The CDR3 is made up of 14 amino acids. CDR3 amino acids: CASSRDREATEAFF. The CDR3 DNA reads as TGTGCCAGCAGCCGAGACAGGGAGGCCACTGAAGCTTTCTTT.

The rearrangement links TRBV28 to TRBJ1-3; the D gene is possibly TRBD1 (5 bases). The CDR3 is 16 amino acids. Germline CDR1 and CDR2: MDHEN and SYDVKM. V was shortened by 4 bases and J by 0 bases, with 13 bases between the two germline ends. CDR3 amino acids: CASSSGQGYSGNTIYF. Written as DNA, the CDR3 is TGTGCCAGCAGTTCCGGCCAGGGATACTCTGGAAACACCATATATTTT. Full variable domain (missing parts from reference TRBV28 and TRBJ1-3): DVKVTQSSRYLVKRTGEKVFLECVQDMDHENMFWYRQDPGLGLRLIYFSYDVKMKEKGDIPEGYSVSREKKERFSLILESASTNQTSMYLCASSSGQGYSGNTIYFGEGSWLTVV.

The J gene is TRBJ1-1, the V gene TRBV5-1, with unresolved D. Germline-derived CDR1 and CDR2 are SGHRS and YFSETQ. V lost 0 bases and J 5 bases, leaving 17 bases between the germline ends. The CDR3 covers 16 residues. The CDR3 spells CASSLETGEWDTEAFF. The CDR3 DNA reads as TGCGCCAGCAGCTTGGAGACCGGGGAATGGGATACTGAAGCTTTCTTT.

This chain connects TRBV6-1 to TRBJ1-5; the match to TRBD1 covers 9 bases. The CDR3 is 15 residues long. Germline V gene sequence: CDR1 MNHNS, CDR2 SASEGT. Trimming cost V 6 bases and J 4 bases; bases outside gene matches: 7. CDR3 loop: CASRRDRAPNQPQHF. The CDR3 bases are TGTGCCAGCAGGAGGGACAGGGCTCCTAATCAGCCCCAGCATTTT.

This chain links TRBV19 with TRBJ1-2, with 9 bases identical to TRBD1. CDR1 is LNHDA, CDR2 SQIVND, per germline (reference sequence). This CDR3 is built from 15 residues. The junction had 5 bases not matched to a gene; V was cut back by 3 bases and J by 3 bases. This CDR3 reads CASSIPWTGDYGYTF. DNA of the CDR3: TGTGCCAGTAGTATCCCTTGGACAGGGGACTATGGCTACACCTTC.

In regard to this clone: Compared with germline, one end of the junction differs, possibly owing to a read error. Written as DNA, the CDR3 is TGTGCTAGCAGCCCCCGGGGGGGGACTAACCAAGAGACCCAGTACTTC. Amino acids: CASSPRGGTNQETQYF. The chain links TRBV7-7 to TRBJ2-5, with 8 bases fitting TRBD2. This CDR3 has 16 residues. The germline V gene has CDR1 SSHAT and CDR2 FNYEAQ (reference sequence).

This rearrangement joins TRBV6-5 to TRBJ1-5; 7 nucleotides align to TRBD1. The germline gives CDR1 MNHEY, CDR2 SVGAGI. V gave up 5 bases and J gave up 5 bases; unmatched junction bases: 6. This CDR3 has 14 amino acids. The CDR3 loop is CASSLDRDYQPQHF. The CDR3 DNA reads TGTGCCAGCAGTCTCGACAGGGACTATCAGCCCCAGCATTTT.

The chain recombines TRBV29-1 with TRBJ2-1, with TRBD2 identical over 8 bases. This CDR3 comprises 15 residues. The ends lost 6 bases at V and 4 bases at J; junction bases unmatched: 11. From germline, CDR1 is SQVTM and CDR2 ANQGSEA. This CDR3 is CSVNLGAGGYNEQFF. The CDR3 coding sequence is TGCAGCGTAAACCTGGGGGCGGGGGGATACAATGAGCAGTTCTTC.

The rearrangement uses TRBV23-1 and TRBJ1-5; 12 bases are shared with TRBD1. TRBV23-1 is filed as an ORF, its function uncertain. The V gene end was trimmed by 11 bases and the J gene end by 0 bases; junction bases not matched to a gene: 14. The CDR3 extends over 18 amino acids. Here the CDR3 DNA reads TGCGCCGGTTTGGACCGGGACAGGGGGCCCAATAGCAATCAGCCCCAGCATTTT. Translating gives CAGLDRDRGPNSNQPQHF.

The chain employs TRBV27 and TRBJ2-7; the match to TRBD2 covers 14 bases. CDR1 is MNHEY, CDR2 SMNVEV, per germline (reference sequence). V trimming: 5 bases; J trimming: 3 bases; junction bases outside the gene matches: 3. The CDR3 sequence is 15 residues long. The CDR3 spells CASSGGLAGGYEQYF. In DNA, the CDR3 is TGTGCCAGCAGTGGCGGACTAGCGGGGGGCTACGAGCAGTACTTC.

This chain connects TRBV10-3 to TRBJ2-3, with TRBD2 matching 10 bases. The germline V gene has CDR1 ENHRY and CDR2 SYGVKD. CDR3 size: 14 residues. Losses at the gene ends were 10 bases for V and 1 base for J; bases not matched to a gene: 5. The CDR3 is CATTGTSGTDTQYF. DNA of the CDR3: TGTGCCACCACCGGGACTAGCGGCACAGATACGCAGTATTTT.

V and J are TRBV5-1 and TRBJ2-7, with TRBD1 identical over 8 bases. The germline CDR1 and CDR2 sequences are SGHRS and YFSETQ. The CDR3 is made up of 16 amino acids. V dropped 4 bases and J dropped 5; count of bases not matched to a gene: 14. CDR3 sequence (DNA): TGCGCCAGCAGCAGGGACAGGTCTCTTCTAAACCACGAGCAGTACTTC. This gives the protein CASSRDRSLLNHEQYF.

To note about this clone: An end of the junction does not agree with germline; a read error may underlie this. The genes are TRBV5-6 and TRBJ1-2; D remains unclear. Per germline, CDR1 SGHDT and CDR2 YYEEEE. The CDR3 is made up of 11 amino acids. CDR3 region: CASRSKGRTNF. In nucleotides, the CDR3 is TGTGCCAGCAGATCGAAAGGGAGAACAAACTTC.

The rearrangement uses TRBV6-1 and TRBJ1-5, with 7 nucleotides matching TRBD1. This CDR3 has 12 amino acids. In germline, CDR1 is MNHNS, CDR2 SASEGT. The CDR3 sequence: CAGQASNQPQHF. The CDR3 DNA is TGTGCAGGACAGGCGAGCAATCAGCCCCAGCATTTT.

The V and J genes are TRBV7-2 and TRBJ2-7; possible D gene TRBD1, 5 bases. CDR1 and CDR2 (germline): SGHTA, FQGNSA. CDR3 length: 17 residues. V dropped 0 bases and J dropped 3 bases, with 18 bases sitting between them. The CDR3 reads CASSLAGQGKGYYEQYF. The CDR3 nucleotides are TGTGCCAGCAGCTTAGCAGGCCAGGGAAAGGGATACTACGAGCAGTACTTC.

The count of this clone is one. This chain links TRBV2 with TRBJ1-1; D is ambiguous. Trimming left V 2 bases short and J 1 base short, with 8 bases between. Germline CDR1 and CDR2: SNHLY and FYNNEI. The CDR3 is made up of 14 amino acids. The CDR3 spells CASSELRQNTEAFF. The CDR3 coding sequence is TGTGCCAGCAGTGAATTGAGACAGAACACTGAAGCTTTCTTT.

The chain employs TRBV6-4 and TRBJ1-1; a weak D match, TRBD1 (5 bases). Germline V lookup: CDR1 MRHNA, CDR2 SNTAGT. With 6 bases removed from V and 6 bases from J, the gap between germline ends came to 17 bases. There are 14 residues in the CDR3. The CDR3 protein is CASRAQEGLSEAFF. Written as DNA, the CDR3 is TGTGCCAGCAGGGCACAGGAGGGTCTATCTGAAGCTTTCTTT.

This clone was picked up a small number of times. The chain carries TRBV9 and TRBJ1-1; no clear D gene. The CDR3 is made up of 13 amino acids. V gave up 3 bases and J gave up 1 base, with 7 bases separating them. Germline loops: CDR1 SGDLS, CDR2 YYNGEE. CDR3: CASSGQPNTEAFF. The CDR3 DNA follows: TGTGCCAGCAGCGGACAACCGAACACTGAAGCTTTCTTT.

The rearrangement joins TRBV29-1 to TRBJ2-7; 7 positions match TRBD1. This CDR3 is 12 amino acids long. The trim removed 7 bases at V and 0 bases at J, leaving 3 bases unmatched. Germline V gene sequence: CDR1 SQVTM, CDR2 ANQGSEA. The CDR3: CSGGQTSYEQYF. The DNA for the CDR3 is TGCAGCGGGGGACAGACCTCCTACGAGCAGTACTTC.

The chain recombines TRBV7-9 with TRBJ1-6, with D hard to call. Germline CDR1 SEHNR, CDR2 FQNEAQ (reference sequence). CDR3 size: 15 residues. V lost 1 base, J lost 8 bases, and 12 bases lay in between. The CDR3 nucleotides read TGTGCCAGCAGCTTAGAAGGAGTCGGGGATTCACCCCTCCACTTT. Its translation is CASSLEGVGDSPLHF.

The chain is built from TRBV30 and TRBJ2-5; D is uncertain. Trimming removed 0 bases from V and 5 bases from J, with 7 bases in between. The germline CDR1 and CDR2 sequences are GTSNPN and SVGIG (reference sequence). There are 12 residues in the CDR3. CDR3 region: CAWSVVRETQYF. CDR3 in DNA: TGTGCCTGGAGTGTCGTCCGGGAGACCCAGTACTTC.